This TCR beta chain was recorded in a study of PD-L1 blockade in urothelial cancer. Study-level information: In terms of prior chemotherapy, patients had received 0 to 3 regimens.

The time point denotes: pretreatment peripheral blood. The CDR3 runs to 15 residues. Germline-derived CDR1 and CDR2 are SGHRS and YFSETQ. The V and J ends lost 4 bases and 8 bases, in that order; junction bases with no gene match: 13. In each PCR, synthetic TCR analog templates were spiked in. TCRdb keeps only in-frame clones here, not all; method: immunoSEQ multiplex PCR. This table has 50,000 or so clones, about 82% appearing once. Sequenced material: PBMCs, taken around atezolizumab (anti-PD-L1) treatment. This sequence joins TRBV5-1 and TRBJ1-2; 8 bases are shared with TRBD1. This sequence was found in a man aged 60-69 years with urothelial cancer. CDR3: CASSAGDRTGNGYTF. Written as DNA, the CDR3 is TGCGCCAGCAGCGCCGGTGATCGGACAGGGAACGGCTACACCTTC.